This T cell receptor (beta chain) is from a study of cytotoxic CD8 clonotypes in ibrutinib-treated CLL. Study-level information: In all, under twelve patients were relapsed/refractory, some 16 were treatment-naive and 17 were IGHV unmutated. Sample averages reached around 260,000 productive templates and 80,000 to 100,000 productive rearrangements.

Notes on this clone: Its matching antigen is unknown.

Study-level points and caveats: Clonality rose at ibrutinib response and fell back toward baseline at progression.

This CDR3 has 15 amino acids. V lost 3 bases to trimming and J lost 2 bases; unmatched junction nucleotides: 5. CDR1 GTSNPN and CDR2 SVGIG come from the germline V gene (reference sequence). The intended depth for sequencing was 1 in 200,000 to 1 in 1 million T cells. Clones were read by immunoSEQ multiplex PCR, and TCRdb kept only the in-frame ones, dropping some. The sample has around 310,000 clones; around four fifths are singletons. This TCR came from a human donor with chronic lymphocytic leukemia. The sequenced sample was PBMCs, obtained before ibrutinib treatment. This chain uses TRBV30 with TRBJ2-5, with TRBD1 identical over 11 bases. CDR3 protein: CAWSTGQGGQETQYF. CDR3 nucleotides: TGTGCCTGGAGCACGGGACAGGGGGGGCAAGAGACCCAGTACTTC.